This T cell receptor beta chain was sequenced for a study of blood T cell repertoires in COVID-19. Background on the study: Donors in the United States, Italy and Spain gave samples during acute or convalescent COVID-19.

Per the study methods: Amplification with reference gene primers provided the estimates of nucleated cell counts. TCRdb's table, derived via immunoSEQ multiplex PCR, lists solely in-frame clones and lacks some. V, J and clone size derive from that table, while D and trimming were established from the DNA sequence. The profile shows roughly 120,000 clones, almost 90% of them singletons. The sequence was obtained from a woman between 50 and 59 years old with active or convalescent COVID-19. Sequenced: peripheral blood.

CDR3: CASTPSGAPSYNEQFF. In DNA, the CDR3 is TGCGCCTCAACCCCTAGCGGAGCCCCCTCCTACAATGAGCAGTTCTTC. V gene TRBV5-1 combines with J gene TRBJ2-1; TRBD2 matches 7 bases. In germline, CDR1 is SGHRS, CDR2 YFSETQ. V was clipped by 10 bases and J by 0 bases; unmatched bases: 13. The CDR3 is 16 residues long. The full variable domain, completed using reference TRBV5-1 and TRBJ2-1, is KAGVTQTPRYLIKTRGQQVTLSCSPISGHRSVSWYQQTPGQGLQFLFEYFSETQRNKGNFPGRFSGRQFSNSRSEMNVSTLELGDSALYLCASTPSGAPSYNEQFFGPGTRLTVL.